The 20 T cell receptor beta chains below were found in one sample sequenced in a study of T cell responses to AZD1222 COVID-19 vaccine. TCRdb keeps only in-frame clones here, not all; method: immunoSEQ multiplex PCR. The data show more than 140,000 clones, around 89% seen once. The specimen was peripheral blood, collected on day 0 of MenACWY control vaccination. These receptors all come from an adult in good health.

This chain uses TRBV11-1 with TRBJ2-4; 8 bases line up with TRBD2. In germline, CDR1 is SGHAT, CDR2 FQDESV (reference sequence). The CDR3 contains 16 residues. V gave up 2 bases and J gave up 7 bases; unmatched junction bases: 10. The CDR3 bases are TGTGCCAGCAGCTTATTAGCAGCGGGAGCCGGGAACATTCAGTACTTC. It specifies CASSLLAAGAGNIQYF.

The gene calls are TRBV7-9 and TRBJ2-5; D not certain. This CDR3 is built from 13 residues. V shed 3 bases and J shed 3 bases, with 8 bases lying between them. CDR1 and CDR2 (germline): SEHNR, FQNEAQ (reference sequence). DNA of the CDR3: TGTGCCAGCAGCTTCTTTGGGGAAGAGACCCAGTACTTC. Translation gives CASSFFGEETQYF.

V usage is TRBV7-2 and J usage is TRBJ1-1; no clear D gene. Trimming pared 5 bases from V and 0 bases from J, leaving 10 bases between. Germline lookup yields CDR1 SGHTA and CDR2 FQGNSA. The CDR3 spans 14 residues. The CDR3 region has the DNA TGTGCCAGCAGCCCGGACGGCTTGAACACTGAAGCTTTCTTT. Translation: CASSPDGLNTEAFF.

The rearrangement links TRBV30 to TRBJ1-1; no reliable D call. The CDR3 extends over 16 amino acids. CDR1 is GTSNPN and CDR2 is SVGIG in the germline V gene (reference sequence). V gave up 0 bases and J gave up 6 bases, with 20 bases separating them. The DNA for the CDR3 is TGTGCCTGGAGTGTGACGGACGGTTTGGGAGGGTCTGAAGCTTTCTTT. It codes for CAWSVTDGLGGSEAFF.

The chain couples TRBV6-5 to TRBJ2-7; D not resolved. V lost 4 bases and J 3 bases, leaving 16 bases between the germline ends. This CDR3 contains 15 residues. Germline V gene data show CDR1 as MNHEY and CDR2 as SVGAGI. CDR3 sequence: CASSSTRTDNYEQYF. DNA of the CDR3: TGTGCCAGCAGTTCCACCCGGACGGATAACTACGAGCAGTACTTC.

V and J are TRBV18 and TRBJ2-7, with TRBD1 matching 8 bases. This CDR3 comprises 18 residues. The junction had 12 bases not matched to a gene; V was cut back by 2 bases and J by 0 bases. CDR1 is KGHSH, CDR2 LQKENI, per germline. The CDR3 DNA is TGTGCCAGCTCACCAACCACAGGGGGTCCAGGAAGCTCCTACGAGCAGTACTTC. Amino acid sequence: CASSPTTGGPGSSYEQYF. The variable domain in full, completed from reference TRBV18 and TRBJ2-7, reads NAGVMQNPRHLVRRRGQEARLRCSPMKGHSHVYWYRQLPEEGLKFMVYLQKENIIDESGMPKERFSAEFPKEGPSILRIQQVVRGDSAAYFCASSPTTGGPGSSYEQYFGPGTRLTVT.

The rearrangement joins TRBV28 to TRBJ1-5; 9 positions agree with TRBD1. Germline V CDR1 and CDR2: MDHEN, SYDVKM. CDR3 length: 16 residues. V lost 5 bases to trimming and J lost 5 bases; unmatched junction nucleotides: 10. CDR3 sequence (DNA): TGTGCCAGCAGTATAACCAGGGGACAGGGATATCAGCCCCAGCATTTT. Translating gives CASSITRGQGYQPQHF.

In DNA form, the CDR3 reads TGTGCCAGCGGCGTTAGGGAGGTTGCGGACACTGAAGCTTTCTTT. Translation: CASGVREVADTEAFF. The chain links TRBV21-1 to TRBJ1-1. TRBV21-1 counts as a pseudogene. CDR3 length: 15 amino acids.

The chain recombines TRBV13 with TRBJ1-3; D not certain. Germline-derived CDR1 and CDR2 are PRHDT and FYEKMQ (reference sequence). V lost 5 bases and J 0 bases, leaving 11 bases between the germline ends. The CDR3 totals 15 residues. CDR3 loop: CASSPETLSGNTIYF. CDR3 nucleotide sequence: TGTGCCAGCAGCCCCGAGACACTCTCTGGAAACACCATATATTTT.

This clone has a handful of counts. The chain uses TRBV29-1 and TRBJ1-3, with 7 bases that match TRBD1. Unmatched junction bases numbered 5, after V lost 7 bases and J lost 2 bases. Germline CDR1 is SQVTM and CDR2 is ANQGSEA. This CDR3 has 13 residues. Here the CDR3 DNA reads TGCAGCGCTGGGACAGTCACTGGAAACACCATATATTTT. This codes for CSAGTVTGNTIYF.

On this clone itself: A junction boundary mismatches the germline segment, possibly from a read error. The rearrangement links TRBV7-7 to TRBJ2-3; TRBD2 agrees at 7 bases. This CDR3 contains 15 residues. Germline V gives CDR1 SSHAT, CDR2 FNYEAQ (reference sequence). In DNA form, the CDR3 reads TGTGCTAGCAGCTTAGTAGCGGGTCCAGCAGATACGCAGTATTTT. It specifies CASSLVAGPADTQYF.

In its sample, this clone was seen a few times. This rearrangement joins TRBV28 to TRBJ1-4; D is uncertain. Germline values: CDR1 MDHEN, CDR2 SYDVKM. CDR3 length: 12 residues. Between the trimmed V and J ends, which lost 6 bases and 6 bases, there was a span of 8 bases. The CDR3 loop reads CASSARDEKLFF. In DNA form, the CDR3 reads TGTGCCAGCAGCGCCCGGGATGAAAAACTGTTTTTT.

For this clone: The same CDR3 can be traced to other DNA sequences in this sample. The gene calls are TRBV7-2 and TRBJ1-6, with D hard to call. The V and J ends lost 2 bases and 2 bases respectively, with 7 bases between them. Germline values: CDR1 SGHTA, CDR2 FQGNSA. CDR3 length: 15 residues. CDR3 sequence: CASSLKGAYNSPLHF. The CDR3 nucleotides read TGTGCCAGCAGCTTAAAGGGTGCCTATAATTCACCCCTCCACTTT.

Here the CDR3 DNA reads TGTGCCAGCAGCTTTCGGACAGGGGGATATGGCTACACCTTC. This codes for CASSFRTGGYGYTF. The rearrangement uses TRBV5-5 and TRBJ1-2; the match to TRBD1 covers 10 bases. V was pared by 2 bases and J by 5 bases, with 3 bases of the junction left unmatched. Germline assignment: CDR1 SGHKS and CDR2 YYEKEE (reference sequence). This CDR3 has 14 residues. Together with reference TRBV5-5 and TRBJ1-2, the CDR3 gives the full variable domain: DAGVTQSPTHLIKTRGQQVTLRCSPISGHKSVSWYQQVLGQGPQFIFQYYEKEERGRGNFPDRFSARQFPNYSSELNVNALLLGDSALYLCASSFRTGGYGYTFGSGTRLTVV.

CDR3 nucleotide sequence: TGTGCCAGCATATACGCCAGTGGCACCGGGGAGCTGTTTTTT. Encoded protein: CASIYASGTGELFF. The V and J genes are TRBV2 and TRBJ2-2, with no clear D. This CDR3 has 14 residues. Germline V gene data show CDR1 as SNHLY and CDR2 as FYNNEI. The germline V and J ends were trimmed by 7 bases and 4 bases, with 13 bases remaining between them.

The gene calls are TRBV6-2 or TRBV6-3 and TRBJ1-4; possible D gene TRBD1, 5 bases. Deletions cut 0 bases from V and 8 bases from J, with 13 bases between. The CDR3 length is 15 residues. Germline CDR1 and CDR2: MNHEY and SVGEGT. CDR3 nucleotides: TGTGCCAGCAGTTACTCGGCCAGGGAGAAGGAAAAACTGTTTTTT. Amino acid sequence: CASSYSAREKEKLFF.

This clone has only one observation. CDR3 protein: CASSFSGEVNQPQHF. The CDR3 nucleotides are TGTGCCAGCAGTTTTTCAGGGGAGGTCAATCAGCCCCAGCATTTT. This chain joins TRBV6-5 and TRBJ1-5; TRBD1 might be the D (6 bases). Trimming removed 4 bases from V and 3 bases from J, with 13 bases in between. The germline CDR1 and CDR2 sequences are MNHEY and SVGAGI. The CDR3 length is 15 residues.

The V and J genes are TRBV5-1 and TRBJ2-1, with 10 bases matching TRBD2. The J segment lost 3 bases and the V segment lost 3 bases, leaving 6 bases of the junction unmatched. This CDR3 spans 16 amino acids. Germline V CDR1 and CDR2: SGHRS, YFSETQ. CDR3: CASSWAPSGGYNEQFF. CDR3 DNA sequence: TGCGCCAGCAGCTGGGCCCCTAGCGGGGGCTACAATGAGCAGTTCTTC.

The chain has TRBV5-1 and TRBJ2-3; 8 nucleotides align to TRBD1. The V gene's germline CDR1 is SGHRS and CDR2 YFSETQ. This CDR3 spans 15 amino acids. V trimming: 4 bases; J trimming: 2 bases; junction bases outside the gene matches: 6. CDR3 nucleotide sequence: TGCGCCAGCAGCCCTACAGGGGGGATCACAGATACGCAGTATTTT. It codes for CASSPTGGITDTQYF. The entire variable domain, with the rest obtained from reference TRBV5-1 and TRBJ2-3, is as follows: KAGVTQTPRYLIKTRGQQVTLSCSPISGHRSVSWYQQTPGQGLQFLFEYFSETQRNKGNFPGRFSGRQFSNSRSEMNVSTLELGDSALYLCASSPTGGITDTQYFGPGTRLTVL.

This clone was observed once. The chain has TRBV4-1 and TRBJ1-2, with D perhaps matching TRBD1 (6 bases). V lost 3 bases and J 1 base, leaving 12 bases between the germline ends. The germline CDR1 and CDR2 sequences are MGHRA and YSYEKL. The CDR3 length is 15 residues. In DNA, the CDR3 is TGCGCCAGCAGCCACCAGGGGTCGGGTAACTATGGCTACACCTTC. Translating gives CASSHQGSGNYGYTF.